The T cell receptor beta chain described here comes from a study of OX40 agonist ivuxolimab in advanced cancers. The CDR3 is 14 residues long. The V end lost 8 bases, the J end lost 0 bases, and 13 bases lay between the germline ends. Germline loops: CDR1 SEHNR, CDR2 FQNEAQ (reference sequence). TCRdb keeps only in-frame clones here, not all; method: immunoSEQ multiplex PCR. The repertoire holds 50,000 to 65,000 clones, about nine tenths seen once, with 6.5% to 7.5% in the top ten. The TCR comes from an adult with an advanced solid tumor such as melanoma, head and neck, liver or kidney cancer. The sequenced sample was CD4+ or CD8+ T cells sorted from blood, obtained in a trial of the OX40 agonist ivuxolimab. The rearrangement joins TRBV7-9 to TRBJ1-1; no clear D gene. The CDR3 protein is CASLPSRMNTEAFF. CDR3 DNA sequence: TGTGCCAGCTTACCAAGTCGGATGAACACTGAAGCTTTCTTT.